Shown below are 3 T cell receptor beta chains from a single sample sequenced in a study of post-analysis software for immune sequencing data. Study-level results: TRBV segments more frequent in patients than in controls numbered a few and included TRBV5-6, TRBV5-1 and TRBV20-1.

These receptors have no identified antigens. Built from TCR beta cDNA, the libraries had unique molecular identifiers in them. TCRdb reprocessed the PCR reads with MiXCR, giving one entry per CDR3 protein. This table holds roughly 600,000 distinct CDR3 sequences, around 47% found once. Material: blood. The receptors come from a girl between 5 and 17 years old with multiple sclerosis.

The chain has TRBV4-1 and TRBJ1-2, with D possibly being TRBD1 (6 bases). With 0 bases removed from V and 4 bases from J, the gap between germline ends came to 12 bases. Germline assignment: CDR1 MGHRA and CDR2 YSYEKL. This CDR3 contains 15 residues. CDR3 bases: TGCGCCAGCAGCCAAGAAGCCAGGGGACTCTATGGCTACACCTTC. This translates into CASSQEARGLYGYTF.

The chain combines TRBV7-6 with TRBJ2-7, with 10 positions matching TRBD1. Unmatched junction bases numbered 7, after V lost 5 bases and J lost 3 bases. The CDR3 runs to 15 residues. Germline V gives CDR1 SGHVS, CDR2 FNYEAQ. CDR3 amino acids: CASSQGQGIYYEQYF. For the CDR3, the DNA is TGTGCCAGCAGCCAGGGACAGGGGATCTACTACGAGCAGTACTTC.

The CDR3 region is CASSILAGGRNEQFF. The CDR3 bases are TGTGCCAGCAGTATCCTGGCGGGAGGCCGCAATGAGCAGTTCTTC. The chain links TRBV6-1 to TRBJ2-1; the match to TRBD2 covers 8 bases. Trimming at V came to 5 bases and at J to 6 bases, leaving 9 bases not matched to a gene. Germline lookup yields CDR1 MNHNS and CDR2 SASEGT. The CDR3 is 15 residues long.